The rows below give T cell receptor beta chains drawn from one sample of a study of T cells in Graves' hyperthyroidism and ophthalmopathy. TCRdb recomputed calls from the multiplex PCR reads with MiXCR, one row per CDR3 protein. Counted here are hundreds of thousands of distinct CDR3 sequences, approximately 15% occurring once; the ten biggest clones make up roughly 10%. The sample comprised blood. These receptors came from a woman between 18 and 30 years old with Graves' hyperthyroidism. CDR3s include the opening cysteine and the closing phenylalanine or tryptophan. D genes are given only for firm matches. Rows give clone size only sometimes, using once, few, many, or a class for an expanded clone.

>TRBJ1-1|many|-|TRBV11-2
TGTGCCAGCAGCCCTAGGTGGGTGAACACTGAAGCTTTCTTT
CASSPRWVNTEAFF
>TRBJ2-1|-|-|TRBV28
TGTGCCAGCAGTACCCCCGGCTACAATGAGCAGTTCTTC
CASSTPGYNEQFF
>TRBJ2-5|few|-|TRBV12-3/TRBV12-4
TGTGCCAGCAGCATACGCCTGCCGACAGTTCAGGGGGAGACCCAGTACTTC
CASSIRLPTVQGETQYF
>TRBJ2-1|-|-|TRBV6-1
TGTGCCAGCAGTGAAGCATTGAGTTTGGGGCAGTTCTTC
CASSEALSLGQFF
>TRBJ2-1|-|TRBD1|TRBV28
TGTGCCAGCAGTTTATTAGGGGACAGGAAGCAGTTCTTC
CASSLLGDRKQFF
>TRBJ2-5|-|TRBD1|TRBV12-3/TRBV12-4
TGTGCCAGCAGCAATACAGGGGGAAGAGAAGAGACCCAGTACTTC
CASSNTGGREETQYF
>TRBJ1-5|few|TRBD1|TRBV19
TGTGCCAGTAGTGCCCGGCGCAGGGGGCTCAATCAGCCCCAGCATTTT
CASSARRRGLNQPQHF
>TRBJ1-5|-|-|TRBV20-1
TGCAGTGCTAGGGGGGGGAGTCAGCCCCAGCATTTT
CSARGGSQPQHF
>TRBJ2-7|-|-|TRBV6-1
TGTGCCAGCAGCCTCGGACAGTCAAAGAAGCAGTACTTC
CASSLGQSKKQYF
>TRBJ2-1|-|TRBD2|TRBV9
TGTGCCAGCAGCGCCGGACTAGCGGGAGACAATGAGCAGTTCTTC
CASSAGLAGDNEQFF
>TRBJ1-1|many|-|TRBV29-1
TGCAGCGTTTACACCGGGACGGGAGGCACTGAAGCTTTCTTT
CSVYTGTGGTEAFF
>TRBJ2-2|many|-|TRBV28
TGTGCCAGCAGACCAAACGCCGGGGAGCTGTTTTTT
CASRPNAGELFF
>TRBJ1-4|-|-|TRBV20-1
TGCAGTGCTAGAGATTGGGGGAGGGAAAAACTGTTTTTT
CSARDWGREKLFF
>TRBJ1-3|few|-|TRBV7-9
TGTGCCAGCAGCTTGGTTCCCCGCTCTGGAAACACCATATATTTT
CASSLVPRSGNTIYF
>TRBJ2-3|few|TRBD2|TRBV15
TGTGCCACCAGCAGGCGACTAGCGGGAGGGGGAGATACGCAGTATTTT
CATSRRLAGGGDTQYF
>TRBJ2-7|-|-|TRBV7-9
TGTGCCAGCACCATCGCAGGGGAGGGGTTGCGCTCCTACGAGCAGTACTTC
CASTIAGEGLRSYEQYF
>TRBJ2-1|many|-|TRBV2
TGTGCCAGCACCCTCGGAAGCGACTCCTACAATGAGCAGTTCTTC
CASTLGSDSYNEQFF